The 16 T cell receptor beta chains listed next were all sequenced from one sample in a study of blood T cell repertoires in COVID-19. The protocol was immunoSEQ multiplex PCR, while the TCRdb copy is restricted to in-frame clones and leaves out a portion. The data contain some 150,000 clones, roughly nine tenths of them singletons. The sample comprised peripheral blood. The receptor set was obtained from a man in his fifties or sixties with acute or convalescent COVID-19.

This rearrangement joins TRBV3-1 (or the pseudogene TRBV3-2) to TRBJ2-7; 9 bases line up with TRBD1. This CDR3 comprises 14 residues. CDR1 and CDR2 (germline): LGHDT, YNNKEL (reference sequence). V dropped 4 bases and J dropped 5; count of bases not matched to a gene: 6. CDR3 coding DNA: TGTGCCAGCAGCCTGGGGACAGGGAGAAACGAGCAGTACTTC. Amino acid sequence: CASSLGTGRNEQYF.

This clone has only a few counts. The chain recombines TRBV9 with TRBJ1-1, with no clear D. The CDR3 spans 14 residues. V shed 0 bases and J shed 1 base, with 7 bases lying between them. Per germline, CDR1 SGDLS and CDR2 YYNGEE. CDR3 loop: CASSVVPGNTEAFF. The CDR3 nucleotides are TGTGCCAGCAGCGTAGTACCCGGGAACACTGAAGCTTTCTTT.

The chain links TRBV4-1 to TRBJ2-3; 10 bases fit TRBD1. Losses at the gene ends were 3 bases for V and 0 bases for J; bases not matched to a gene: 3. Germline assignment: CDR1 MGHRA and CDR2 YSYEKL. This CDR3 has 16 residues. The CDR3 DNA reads TGCGCCAGCAGCCACAGACAGGGGGCTAGCACAGATACGCAGTATTTT. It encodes CASSHRQGASTDTQYF.

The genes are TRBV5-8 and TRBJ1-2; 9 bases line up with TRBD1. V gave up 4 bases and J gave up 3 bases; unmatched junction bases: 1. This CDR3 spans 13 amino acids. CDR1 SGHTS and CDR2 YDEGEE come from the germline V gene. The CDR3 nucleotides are TGTGCCAGCAGCCGGGACAGGGACTATGGCTACACCTTC. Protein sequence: CASSRDRDYGYTF.

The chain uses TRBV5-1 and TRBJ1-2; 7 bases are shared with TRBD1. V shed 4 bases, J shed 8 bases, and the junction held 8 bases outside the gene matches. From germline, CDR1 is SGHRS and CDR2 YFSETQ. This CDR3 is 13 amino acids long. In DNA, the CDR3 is TGCGCCAGCAGCCCAGGGGGGCCCGGGGGCTACACCTTC. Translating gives CASSPGGPGGYTF.

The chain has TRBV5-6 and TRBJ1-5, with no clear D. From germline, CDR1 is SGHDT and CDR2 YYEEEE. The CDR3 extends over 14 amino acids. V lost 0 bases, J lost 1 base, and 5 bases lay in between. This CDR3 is CASSLAISNQPQHF. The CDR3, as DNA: TGTGCCAGCAGCTTGGCCATCAGCAATCAGCCCCAGCATTTT.

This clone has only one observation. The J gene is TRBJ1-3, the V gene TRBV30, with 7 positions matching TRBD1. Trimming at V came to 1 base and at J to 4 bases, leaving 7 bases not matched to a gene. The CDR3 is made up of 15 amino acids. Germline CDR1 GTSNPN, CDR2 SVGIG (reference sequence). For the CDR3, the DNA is TGTGCCTGGAGTGGAGGGACAGTTTCAGGAAACACCATATATTTT. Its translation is CAWSGGTVSGNTIYF.

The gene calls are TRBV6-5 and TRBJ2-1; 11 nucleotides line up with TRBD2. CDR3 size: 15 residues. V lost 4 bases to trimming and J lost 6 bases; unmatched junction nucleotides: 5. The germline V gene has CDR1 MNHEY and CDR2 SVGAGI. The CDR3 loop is CASSFSGGAVNEQFF. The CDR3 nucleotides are TGTGCCAGCAGTTTTAGCGGGGGGGCCGTCAATGAGCAGTTCTTC.

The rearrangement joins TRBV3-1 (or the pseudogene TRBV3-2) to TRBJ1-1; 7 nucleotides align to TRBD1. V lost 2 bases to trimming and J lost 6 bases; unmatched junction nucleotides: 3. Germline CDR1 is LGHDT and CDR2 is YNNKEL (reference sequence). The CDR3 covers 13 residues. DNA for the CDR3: TGTGCCAGCAGCCAAAGGCAGGGGGCTGAAGCTTTCTTT. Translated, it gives CASSQRQGAEAFF.

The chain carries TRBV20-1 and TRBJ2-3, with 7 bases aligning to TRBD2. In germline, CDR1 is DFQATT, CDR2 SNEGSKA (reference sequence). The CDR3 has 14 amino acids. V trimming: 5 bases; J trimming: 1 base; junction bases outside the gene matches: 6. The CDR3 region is CSAGGGRGTDTQYF. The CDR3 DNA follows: TGCAGTGCTGGTGGGGGGAGGGGCACAGATACGCAGTATTTT.

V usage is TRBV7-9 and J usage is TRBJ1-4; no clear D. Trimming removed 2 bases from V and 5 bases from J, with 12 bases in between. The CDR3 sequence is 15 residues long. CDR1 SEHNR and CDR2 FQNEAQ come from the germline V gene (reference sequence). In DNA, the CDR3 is TGTGCCAGCAGCTTAAGCGCGGGCCGCAATGAAAAACTGTTTTTT. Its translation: CASSLSAGRNEKLFF.

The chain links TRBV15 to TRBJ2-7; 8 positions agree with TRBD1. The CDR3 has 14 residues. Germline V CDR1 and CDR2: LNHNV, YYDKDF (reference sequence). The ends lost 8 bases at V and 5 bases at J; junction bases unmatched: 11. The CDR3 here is CATGKTRQGNEQYF. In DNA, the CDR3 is TGTGCCACCGGTAAAACTAGACAGGGGAACGAGCAGTACTTC.

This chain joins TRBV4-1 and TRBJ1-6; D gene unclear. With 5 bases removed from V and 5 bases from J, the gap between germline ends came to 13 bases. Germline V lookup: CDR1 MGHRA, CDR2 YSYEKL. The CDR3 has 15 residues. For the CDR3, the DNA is TGCGCCAGCAGCAATCTTCGACTTGATAATTCACCCCTCCACTTT. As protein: CASSNLRLDNSPLHF.

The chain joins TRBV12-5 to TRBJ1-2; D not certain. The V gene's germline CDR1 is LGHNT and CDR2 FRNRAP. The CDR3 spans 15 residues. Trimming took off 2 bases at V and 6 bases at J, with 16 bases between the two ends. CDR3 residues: CASGLPLFSSDGYTF. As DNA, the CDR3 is TGTGCTAGTGGTTTGCCCCTCTTTTCAAGCGATGGCTACACCTTC.

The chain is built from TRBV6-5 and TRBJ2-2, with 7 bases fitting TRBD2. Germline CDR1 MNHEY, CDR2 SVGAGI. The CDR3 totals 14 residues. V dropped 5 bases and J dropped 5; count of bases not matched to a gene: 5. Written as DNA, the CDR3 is TGTGCCAGCAGTAACGTACTAGCGACCGGGGAGCTGTTTTTT. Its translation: CASSNVLATGELFF.

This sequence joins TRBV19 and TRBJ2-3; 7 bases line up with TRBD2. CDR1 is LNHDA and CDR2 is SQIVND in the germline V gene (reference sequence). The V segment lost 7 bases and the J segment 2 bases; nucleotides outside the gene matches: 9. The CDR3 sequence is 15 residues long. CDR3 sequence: CASTLQAGITDTQYF. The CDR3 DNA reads TGTGCCAGTACCCTGCAAGCGGGGATCACAGATACGCAGTATTTT.